This TCR beta chain was sequenced in a study of blood T cell repertoires in COVID-19. Study in general: Specimens from acute and convalescent COVID-19 originated in the United States, Italy and Spain. The analysed material was cDNA or gDNA that came from T cells, B-cell-depleted T cells, or PBMCs.

Germline V gene sequence: CDR1 KGHSH, CDR2 LQKENI. This CDR3 is built from 18 residues. V trimming: 4 bases; J trimming: 5 bases; junction bases outside the gene matches: 15. The method was immunoSEQ multiplex PCR; TCRdb's version includes in-frame clones alone and lacks a portion of them. The table includes 200,000 to 250,000 clones, about 87% detected once. Seattle patient enrollment occurred during active infection, with longitudinal follow-up thereafter. The receptor's source is a woman in her twenties or thirties with COVID-19, enrolled during active disease. The sequencing input was peripheral blood. The chain carries TRBV18 and TRBJ2-1; 9 bases fit TRBD2. In nucleotides, the CDR3 is TGTGCCAGCTCACAAGACCAAATAAGACTAGCGGATAACAATGAGCAGTTCTTC. Protein: CASSQDQIRLADNNEQFF. The whole variable domain, remainder taken from reference TRBV18 and TRBJ2-1, is NAGVMQNPRHLVRRRGQEARLRCSPMKGHSHVYWYRQLPEEGLKFMVYLQKENIIDESGMPKERFSAEFPKEGPSILRIQQVVRGDSAAYFCASSQDQIRLADNNEQFFGPGTRLTVL.